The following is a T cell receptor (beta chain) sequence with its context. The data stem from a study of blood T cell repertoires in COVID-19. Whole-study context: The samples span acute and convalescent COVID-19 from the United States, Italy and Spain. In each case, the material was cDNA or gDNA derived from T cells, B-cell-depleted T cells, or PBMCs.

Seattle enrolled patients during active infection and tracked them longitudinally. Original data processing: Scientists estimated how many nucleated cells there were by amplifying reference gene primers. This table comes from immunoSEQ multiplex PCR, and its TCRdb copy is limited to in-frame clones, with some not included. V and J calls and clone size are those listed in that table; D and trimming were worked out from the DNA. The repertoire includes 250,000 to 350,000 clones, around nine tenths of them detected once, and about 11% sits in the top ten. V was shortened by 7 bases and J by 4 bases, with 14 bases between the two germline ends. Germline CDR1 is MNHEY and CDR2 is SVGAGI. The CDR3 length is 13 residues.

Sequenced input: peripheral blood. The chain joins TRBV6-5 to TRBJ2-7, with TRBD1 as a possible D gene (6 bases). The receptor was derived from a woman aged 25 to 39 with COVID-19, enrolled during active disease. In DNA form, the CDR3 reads TGTGCCAGCATCGGCCAGGGGCCGTACGAGCAGTACTTC. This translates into CASIGQGPYEQYF.